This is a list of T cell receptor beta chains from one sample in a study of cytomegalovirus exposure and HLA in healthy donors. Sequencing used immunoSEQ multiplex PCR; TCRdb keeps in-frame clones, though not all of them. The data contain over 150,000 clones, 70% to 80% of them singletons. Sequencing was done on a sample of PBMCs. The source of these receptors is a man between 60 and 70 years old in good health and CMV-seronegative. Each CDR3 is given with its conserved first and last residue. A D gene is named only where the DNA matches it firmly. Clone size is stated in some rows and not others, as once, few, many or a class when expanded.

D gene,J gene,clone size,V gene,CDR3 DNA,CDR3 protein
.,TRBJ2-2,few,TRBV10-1,TGCGCCAGTGCAGGTGGTCCGAACACCGGGGAGCTGTTTTTT,CASAGGPNTGELFF
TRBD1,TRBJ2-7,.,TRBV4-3,TGCGCCAGCAGCCAAGAGGGACAGGGGGCTAGCGGAATCAACGAGCAGTACTTC,CASSQEGQGASGINEQYF
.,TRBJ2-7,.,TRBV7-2,TGTGCCAGCAGCCCGCCCGTCGCGGGAAGCTACGAGCAGTACTTC,CASSPPVAGSYEQYF
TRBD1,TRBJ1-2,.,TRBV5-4,TGTGCCAGCAGCAAGGAGGGTCGGGACAGGATTAGCGGCTACACCTTC,CASSKEGRDRISGYTF
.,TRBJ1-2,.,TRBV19,TGTGCCAGTAGTAGCACAGGGTTCGGTGGCTACACCTTC,CASSSTGFGGYTF
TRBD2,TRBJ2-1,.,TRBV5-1,TGCGCCAGCAGCCCTGGGACTAGCGGGCAGGGGAATGAGCAGTTCTTC,CASSPGTSGQGNEQFF
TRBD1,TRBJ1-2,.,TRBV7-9,TGTGCCAGCAGCCCCGTACAGGGGTACCCAACGACCTATGGCTACACCTTC,CASSPVQGYPTTYGYTF
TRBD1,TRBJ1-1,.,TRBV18,TGTGCCAGCTCACCACCGACAGGGGGTAGGAACACTGAAGCTTTCTTT,CASSPPTGGRNTEAFF
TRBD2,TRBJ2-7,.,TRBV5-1,TGCGCCAGCAGCCCAGCCTCTCTAGCGGGATTTTCCTACGAGCAGTACTTC,CASSPASLAGFSYEQYF
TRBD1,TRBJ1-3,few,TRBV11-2,TGTGCCAGCAGCTCGGGACAGCCTGGAAACACCATATATTTT,CASSSGQPGNTIYF
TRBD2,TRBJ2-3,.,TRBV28,TGTGCCAGCAGTTCACCGAGGGGACTAGCGGACTCAGGGGATACGCAGTATTTT,CASSSPRGLADSGDTQYF
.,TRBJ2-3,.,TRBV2,TGTGCCAGCAGCTCTCTAGGAGGCACAGATACGCAGTATTTT,CASSSLGGTDTQYF
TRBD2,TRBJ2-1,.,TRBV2,TGTGCCAGCAGGTTTCTAGCGGGAGTCGATGAGCAGTTCTTC,CASRFLAGVDEQFF
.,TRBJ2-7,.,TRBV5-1,TGCGCCAGCAGCTTGGTAGGTAGGGGTGTCCACGAGCAGTACTTC,CASSLVGRGVHEQYF
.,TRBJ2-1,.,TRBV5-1,TGCGCCAGCGGCATCGGTAGAAGCCCGGCTGCCAAAGGGGTCTATGAGCAGTTCTTC,CASGIGRSPAAKGVYEQFF
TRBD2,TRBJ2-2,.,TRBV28,TGTGCCAGCAGTTTATGGGGGGGGTCCGGGGAGCTGTTTTTT,CASSLWGGSGELFF
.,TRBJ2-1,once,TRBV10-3,TGTGCCAGGTCCCCCTTAGCGGCTTCTGGGAACAATGAGCAGTTCTTC,CARSPLAASGNNEQFF
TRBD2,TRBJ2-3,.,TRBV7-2,TGTGCCAGCAGCTTCATTAGCGGGTTTAGAGATACGCAGTATTTT,CASSFISGFRDTQYF
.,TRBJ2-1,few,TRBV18,TGTGCCAGCTCACCAAGACAGGATAATGAGCAGTTCTTC,CASSPRQDNEQFF
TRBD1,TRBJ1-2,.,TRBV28,TGTGCCAGCAGTTCCCCCGGGACAGCCAGGATTATGGCTAACACCTTC,CASSSPGTARIMANTF
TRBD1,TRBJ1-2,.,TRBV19,TGTGCCAGTAGTACGGGACAGGGCTATGGCTACACCTTC,CASSTGQGYGYTF
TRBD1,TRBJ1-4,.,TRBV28,TGTGCCAGCAGTCCCGGGGAGCGGACAGGGGGGAATGAAAAACTGTTTTTT,CASSPGERTGGNEKLFF
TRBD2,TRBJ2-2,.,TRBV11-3,TGTGCCAGCAGCTCCGCCGTGACTAGCGGGGGGGCTACCGGGGAGCTGTTTTTT,CASSSAVTSGGATGELFF
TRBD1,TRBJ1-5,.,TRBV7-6,TGTGCCAGCAGCACGCGACAGGGGAGAGGGCAGCCCCAGCATTTT,CASSTRQGRGQPQHF
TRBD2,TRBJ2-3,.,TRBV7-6,TGTGCCAGCAGCTTAGCGCCTTACTCTAGCGGGAGTGTCACAGATACGCAGTATTTT,CASSLAPYSSGSVTDTQYF
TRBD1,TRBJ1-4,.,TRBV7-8,TGTGCCAGCACCGACAGGGGGCGGCCGCGTGAAAAACTGTTTTTT,CASTDRGRPREKLFF
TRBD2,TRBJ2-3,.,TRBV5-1,TGCGCCAGCAGCTTGGCAACGGGACTAGCGGGGGCCCGCACAGATACGCAGTATTTT,CASSLATGLAGARTDTQYF
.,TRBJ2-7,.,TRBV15,TGTGCCACCAGCAGAGGGGGCAGGGCCTCCTACGAGCAGTACTTC,CATSRGGRASYEQYF
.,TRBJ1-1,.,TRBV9,TGTGCCAGCAGCCCTCTTCTGAACACTGAAGCTTTCTTT,CASSPLLNTEAFF
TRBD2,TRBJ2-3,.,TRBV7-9,TGTGCCAGCAGCTTAGGCTGGCCTAGCGGGAGCACAGATACGCAGTATTTT,CASSLGWPSGSTDTQYF
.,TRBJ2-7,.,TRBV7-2,TGTGCCAGCAGCTTAGTCAGCGGAGTCTACGAGCAGTACTTC,CASSLVSGVYEQYF
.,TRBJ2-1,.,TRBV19,TGTGCCAGTAGTATATCCCGCTCGGGAAGAGGCTACAATGAGCAGTTCTTC,CASSISRSGRGYNEQFF
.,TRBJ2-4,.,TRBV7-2,TGTGCCAGCAGCCCATCAGGGTGGCGAAACATTCAGTACTTC,CASSPSGWRNIQYF
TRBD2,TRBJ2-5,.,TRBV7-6,TGTGCCAGCAGCGCTAGCGGGGGGGCCCCATCCAGGTACTTC,CASSASGGAPSRYF